This T cell receptor (beta chain) was recovered during a study of blood T cell repertoires in COVID-19. The CDR3 covers 13 residues. From germline, CDR1 is LGHDT and CDR2 YNNKEL (reference sequence). V dropped 4 bases and J dropped 3 bases, with 10 bases sitting between them. In the original analysis: Amplification of reference gene primers was used by the study to estimate nucleated cell counts. Method: immunoSEQ multiplex PCR; TCRdb's copy keeps in-frame clones and lacks some. That table is the source of V, J and clone size, and D and trimming were worked out from the DNA. The sample has over 400,000 clones, roughly nine tenths seen once; the top ten hold 8% to 9.5%.

Input material: PBMCs or T cells enriched from blood (not recorded which). This sequence joins TRBV3-1 (or the pseudogene TRBV3-2) and TRBJ2-7; D might be TRBD1 (6 bases). This receptor was identified in a woman aged 60-70 years who had recovered from COVID-19. CDR3 coding DNA: TGTGCCAGCAGCCTACAGGGATACTACGAGCAGTACTTC. Protein product: CASSLQGYYEQYF.